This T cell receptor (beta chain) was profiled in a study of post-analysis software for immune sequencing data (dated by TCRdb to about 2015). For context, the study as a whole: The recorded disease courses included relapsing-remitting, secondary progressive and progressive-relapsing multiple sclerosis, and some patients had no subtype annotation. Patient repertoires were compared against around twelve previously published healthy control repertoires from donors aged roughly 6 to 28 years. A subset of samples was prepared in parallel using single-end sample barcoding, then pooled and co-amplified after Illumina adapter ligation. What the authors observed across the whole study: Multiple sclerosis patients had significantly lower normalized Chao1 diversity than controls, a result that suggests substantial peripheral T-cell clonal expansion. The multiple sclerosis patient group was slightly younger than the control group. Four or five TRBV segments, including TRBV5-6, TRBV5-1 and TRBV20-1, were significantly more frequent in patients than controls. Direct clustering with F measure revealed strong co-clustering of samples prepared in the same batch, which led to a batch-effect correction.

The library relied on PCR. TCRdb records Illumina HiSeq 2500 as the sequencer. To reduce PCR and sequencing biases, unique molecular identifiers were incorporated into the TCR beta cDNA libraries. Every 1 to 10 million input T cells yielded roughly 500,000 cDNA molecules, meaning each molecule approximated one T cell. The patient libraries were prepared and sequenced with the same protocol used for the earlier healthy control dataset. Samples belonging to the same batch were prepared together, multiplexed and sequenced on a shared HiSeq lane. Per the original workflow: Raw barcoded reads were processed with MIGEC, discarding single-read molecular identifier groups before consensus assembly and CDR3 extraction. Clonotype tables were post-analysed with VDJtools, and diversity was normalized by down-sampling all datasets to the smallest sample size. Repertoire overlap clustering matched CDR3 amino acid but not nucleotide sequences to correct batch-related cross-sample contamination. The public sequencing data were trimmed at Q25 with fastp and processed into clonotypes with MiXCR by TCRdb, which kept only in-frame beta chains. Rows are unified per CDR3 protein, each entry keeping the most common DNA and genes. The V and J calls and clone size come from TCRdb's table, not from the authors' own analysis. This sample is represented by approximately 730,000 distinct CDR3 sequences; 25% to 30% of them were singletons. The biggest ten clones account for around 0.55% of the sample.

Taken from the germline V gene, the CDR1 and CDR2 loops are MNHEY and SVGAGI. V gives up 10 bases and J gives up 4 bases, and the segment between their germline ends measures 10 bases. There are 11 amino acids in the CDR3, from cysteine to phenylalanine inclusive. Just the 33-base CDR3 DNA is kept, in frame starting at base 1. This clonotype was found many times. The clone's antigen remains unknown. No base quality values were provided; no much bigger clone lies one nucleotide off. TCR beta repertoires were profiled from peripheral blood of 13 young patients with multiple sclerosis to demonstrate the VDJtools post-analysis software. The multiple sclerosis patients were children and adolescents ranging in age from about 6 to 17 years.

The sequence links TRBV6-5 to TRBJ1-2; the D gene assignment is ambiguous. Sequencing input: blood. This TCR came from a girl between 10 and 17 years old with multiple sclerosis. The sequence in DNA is TGTGCCACCGGTGTGAGCTATGGCTACACCTTC. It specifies CATGVSYGYTF.